These 10 T cell receptor beta chains came from one sample sequenced in a study of identical twins. TCRdb called the 5' RACE reads again in MiXCR, with one record for every CDR3 protein. The data hold 1.5 million to 2 million distinct CDR3 sequences, with roughly 35% observed a single time. The source material was cord blood. Receptors originate from a newborn girl in good health.

Points on this clonotype: Compared with germline, one end of the junction differs, possibly owing to a read error. V and J are TRBV4-2 and TRBJ2-1; tentatively, D is TRBD1 or TRBD2 (5 bases each). The J call may be faulty, since TRBJ2-7 better matches the DNA end. This CDR3 spans 18 amino acids. Germline V lookup: CDR1 LGHNA, CDR2 YNFKEQ. CDR3 coding DNA: TGTGCCGGCAGCCAAGATCAGGGAGCGGCCTTCTCCTACAATGAGCAGTACTTC. It translates to CAGSQDQGAAFSYNEQYF.

The chain has TRBV25-1 and TRBJ2-6; the D is unclear. The germline gives CDR1 MGHDK, CDR2 SYGVNS. The CDR3 contains 13 residues. The V and J ends lost 6 bases and 1 base respectively, with 4 bases between them. The CDR3 DNA reads as TGTGCCAGCAGAAGGTCTGGGGCCAACGTCCTGACTTTC. The encoded protein is CASRRSGANVLTF.

This clonotype turned up a few times. The genes are TRBV28 and TRBJ1-4, with D uncertain. Germline V gene lookup returns CDR1 MDHEN and CDR2 SYDVKM. The CDR3 sequence is 14 residues long. With 3 bases removed from V and 10 bases from J, the gap between germline ends came to 15 bases. The CDR3 bases are TGTGCCAGCAGTTTTAGAAGAGCTCCTGGAAAACTGTTTTTT. Protein sequence: CASSFRRAPGKLFF.

This clonotype was found a few times. The J gene is TRBJ2-2, the V gene TRBV5-1; D might be TRBD2 (5 bases). Trimming took off 0 bases at V and 0 bases at J, with 9 bases between the two ends. Per germline, CDR1 SGHRS and CDR2 YFSETQ. The CDR3 covers 16 residues. The CDR3 spells CASSLDVGTNTGELFF. The CDR3 coding sequence is TGCGCCAGCAGCTTGGATGTCGGGACGAACACCGGGGAGCTGTTTTTT.

This clonotype was seen more than once but under ten times. This sequence joins TRBV6-5 and TRBJ2-5; 8 positions agree with TRBD2. The CDR3 totals 14 residues. Unmatched junction bases numbered 7, after V lost 5 bases and J lost 5 bases. The germline gives CDR1 MNHEY, CDR2 SVGAGI. The CDR3 DNA is TGTGCCAGCAGTCAAAGCGGGAGAGGCGAGACCCAGTACTTC. Protein sequence: CASSQSGRGETQYF.

The gene calls are TRBV27 and TRBJ1-1; D is possibly TRBD1 (5 bases). CDR1 is MNHEY, CDR2 SMNVEV, per germline (reference sequence). The CDR3 is 13 amino acids. V gave up 11 bases and J gave up 5 bases, with 18 bases separating them. The CDR3 loop reads CACRDRAWTEAFF. In DNA, the CDR3 is TGTGCCTGCCGGGACCGCGCCTGGACTGAAGCTTTCTTT.

The chain carries TRBV3-1 and TRBJ2-1, with TRBD2 matching 7 bases. Germline V gives CDR1 LGHDT, CDR2 YNNKEL (reference sequence). V gave up 0 bases and J gave up 4 bases; unmatched junction bases: 6. The CDR3 is 16 amino acids. The CDR3 DNA reads TGTGCCAGCAGCCAAGATTCGGGGGGAGGGTACAATGAGCAGTTCTTC. Encoded protein: CASSQDSGGGYNEQFF.

The J gene is TRBJ2-7, the V gene TRBV20-1; 11 bases are shared with TRBD2. The J call may be incorrect, as the DNA end agrees better with TRBJ2-5. Germline values: CDR1 DFQATT, CDR2 SNEGSKA (reference sequence). There are 14 residues in the CDR3. The chain's CDR3 is CSAIPSGGRETQYF. CDR3 DNA sequence: TGCAGTGCTATTCCTAGCGGGGGGAGAGAGACCCAGTACTTC.

This chain connects TRBV25-1 to TRBJ2-3; weak D call: TRBD1 (5 bases). The V and J ends lost 4 bases and 8 bases respectively, with 7 bases between them. Germline lookup yields CDR1 MGHDK and CDR2 SYGVNS. The CDR3 spans 11 residues. As DNA, the CDR3 is TGTGCCAGCAGTGCCAGGGCTACGCAGTATTTT. This gives the protein CASSARATQYF. The variable domain in full, with the rest retrieved from reference TRBV25-1 and TRBJ2-3, is EADIYQTPRYLVIGTGKKITLECSQTMGHDKMYWYQQDPGMELHLIHYSYGVNSTEKGDLSSESTVSRIRTEHFPLTLESARPSHTSQYLCASSARATQYFGPGTRLTVL.

The V call is TRBV20-1, the J call TRBJ2-5, with 12 nucleotides matching TRBD2. The CDR3 sequence is 14 residues long. Germline CDR1 is DFQATT and CDR2 is SNEGSKA (reference sequence). The V gene end was trimmed by 5 bases and the J gene end by 1 base; junction bases not matched to a gene: 2. The CDR3 reads CSAPSGGAQETQYF. Written as DNA, the CDR3 is TGCAGTGCTCCTAGCGGGGGGGCCCAAGAGACCCAGTACTTC.